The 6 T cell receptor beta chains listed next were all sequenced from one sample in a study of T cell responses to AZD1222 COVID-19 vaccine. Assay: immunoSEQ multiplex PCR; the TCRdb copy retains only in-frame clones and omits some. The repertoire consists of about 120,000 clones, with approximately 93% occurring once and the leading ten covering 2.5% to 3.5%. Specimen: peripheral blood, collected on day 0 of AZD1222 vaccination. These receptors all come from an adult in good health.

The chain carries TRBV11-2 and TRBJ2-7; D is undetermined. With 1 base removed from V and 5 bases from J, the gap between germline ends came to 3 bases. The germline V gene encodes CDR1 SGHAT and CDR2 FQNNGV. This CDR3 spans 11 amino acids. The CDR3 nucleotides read TGTGCCAGCAGCTTAGGTGACGAGCAGTACTTC. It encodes CASSLGDEQYF.

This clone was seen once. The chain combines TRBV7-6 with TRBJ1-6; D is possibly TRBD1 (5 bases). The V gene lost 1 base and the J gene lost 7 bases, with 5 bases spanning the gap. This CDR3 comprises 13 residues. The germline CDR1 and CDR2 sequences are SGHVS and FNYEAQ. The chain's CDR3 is CASSLGQNSPLHF. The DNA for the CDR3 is TGTGCCAGCAGCTTAGGACAGAATTCACCCCTCCACTTT.

In DNA form, the CDR3 reads TGTGCCAGCAGCCCCACGGACAGGGCCATCTATGGCTACACCTTC. It specifies CASSPTDRAIYGYTF. V and J are TRBV2 and TRBJ1-2, with TRBD1 identical over 8 bases. The germline V gene encodes CDR1 SNHLY and CDR2 FYNNEI. The junction had 10 bases not matched to a gene; V was cut back by 6 bases and J by 4 bases. The CDR3 loop spans 15 amino acids.

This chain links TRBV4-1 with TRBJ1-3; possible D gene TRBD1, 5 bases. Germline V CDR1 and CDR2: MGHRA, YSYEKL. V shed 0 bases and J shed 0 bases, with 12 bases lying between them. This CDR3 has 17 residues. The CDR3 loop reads CASSQERWTSSGNTIYF. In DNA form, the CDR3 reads TGCGCCAGCAGCCAAGAAAGGTGGACAAGCTCTGGAAACACCATATATTTT.

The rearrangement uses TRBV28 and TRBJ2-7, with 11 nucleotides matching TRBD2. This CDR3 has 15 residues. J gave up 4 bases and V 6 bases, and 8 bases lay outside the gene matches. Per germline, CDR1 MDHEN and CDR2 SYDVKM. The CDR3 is CASRPIAGGPYEQYF. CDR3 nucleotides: TGTGCCAGCAGACCGATAGCGGGAGGGCCGTACGAGCAGTACTTC. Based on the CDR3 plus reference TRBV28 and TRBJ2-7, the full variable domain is DVKVTQSSRYLVKRTGEKVFLECVQDMDHENMFWYRQDPGLGLRLIYFSYDVKMKEKGDIPEGYSVSREKKERFSLILESASTNQTSMYLCASRPIAGGPYEQYFGPGTRLTVT.

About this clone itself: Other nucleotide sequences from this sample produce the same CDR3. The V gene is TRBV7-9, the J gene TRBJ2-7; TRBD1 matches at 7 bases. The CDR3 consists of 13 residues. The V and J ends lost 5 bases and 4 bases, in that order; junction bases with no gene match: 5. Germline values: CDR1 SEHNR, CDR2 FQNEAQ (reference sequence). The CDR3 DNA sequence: TGTGCCAGCAGCCCCACAGGGGTTTACGAGCAGTACTTC. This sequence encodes CASSPTGVYEQYF.